This is a list of T cell receptor beta chains from one sample in a study of Ad26.COV2.S vaccination and SARS-CoV-2 variants. Clones were sequenced by immunoSEQ multiplex PCR, and TCRdb holds only the in-frame ones, with some missing. The repertoire has about 400,000 clones, roughly 90% of them found once; the top ten carry around 1.7%. The source material was peripheral blood, sampled in a trial of Ad26.COV2.S vaccine versus placebo. The receptors were gathered from a person aged 18-65 years who received the Ad26.COV2.S COVID-19 vaccine or a placebo. CDR3s leave out the opening cysteine and the closing phenylalanine or tryptophan. Fields, in order: V gene, CDR3 protein.

v_gene: TRBV7-2
CDR3aa: ASSSRDGRGYT

v_gene: TRBV5-5
CDR3aa: ASSREAADEKLF

v_gene: TRBV20-1
CDR3aa: SASTRIRSSYEQY

v_gene: TRBV5-6
CDR3aa: ASSLGEEQY

v_gene: TRBV7-2
CDR3aa: ASSLQGGQDLVAF

v_gene: TRBV9
CDR3aa: ASSQGQGNQPQH

v_gene: TRBV27
CDR3aa: ASSPAVGSTYEQY

v_gene: TRBV7-9
CDR3aa: ASSLVLTYNEQF

v_gene: TRBV7-2
CDR3aa: ASSLVSSGGTDTQY

v_gene: TRBV15
CDR3aa: ATSRSPGRGTGYEQY

v_gene: TRBV19
CDR3aa: ASKIAETPGAKNIQY

v_gene: TRBV9
CDR3aa: ASSVQGDPDTQY

v_gene: TRBV18
CDR3aa: ASSPIGGRSYNEQF